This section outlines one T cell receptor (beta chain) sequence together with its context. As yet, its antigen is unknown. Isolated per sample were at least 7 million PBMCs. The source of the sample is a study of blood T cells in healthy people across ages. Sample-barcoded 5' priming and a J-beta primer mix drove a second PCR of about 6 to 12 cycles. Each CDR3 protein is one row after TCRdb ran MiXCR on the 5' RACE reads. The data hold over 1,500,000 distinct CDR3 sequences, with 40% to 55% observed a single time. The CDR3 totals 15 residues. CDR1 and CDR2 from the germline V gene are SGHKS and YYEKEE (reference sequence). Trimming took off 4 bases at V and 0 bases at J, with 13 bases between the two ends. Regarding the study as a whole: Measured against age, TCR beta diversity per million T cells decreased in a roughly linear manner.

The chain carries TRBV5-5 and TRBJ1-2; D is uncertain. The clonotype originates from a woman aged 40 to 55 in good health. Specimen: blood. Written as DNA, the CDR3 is TGTGCCAGCAGCCTCTCAGGAAAATCTAACTATGGCTACACCTTC. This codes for CASSLSGKSNYGYTF.